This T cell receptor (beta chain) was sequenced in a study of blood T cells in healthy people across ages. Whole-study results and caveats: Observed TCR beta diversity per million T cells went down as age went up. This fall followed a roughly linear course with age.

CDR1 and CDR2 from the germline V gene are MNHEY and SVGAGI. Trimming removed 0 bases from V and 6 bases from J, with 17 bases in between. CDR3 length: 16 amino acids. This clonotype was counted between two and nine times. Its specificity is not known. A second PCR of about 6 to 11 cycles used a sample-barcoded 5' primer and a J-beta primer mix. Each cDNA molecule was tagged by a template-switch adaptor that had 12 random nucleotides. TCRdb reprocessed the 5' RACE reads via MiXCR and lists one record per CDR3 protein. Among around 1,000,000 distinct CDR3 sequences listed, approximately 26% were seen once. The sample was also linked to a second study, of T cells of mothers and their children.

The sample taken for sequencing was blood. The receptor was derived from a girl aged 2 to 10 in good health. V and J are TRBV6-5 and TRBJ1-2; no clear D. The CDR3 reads CASSYSGLPGIDGYTF. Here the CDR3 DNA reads TGTGCCAGCAGTTACTCGGGCCTGCCGGGGATCGATGGCTACACCTTC.